The next 14 T cell receptor beta chains were all read from a single sample in a study of shared clonotypes between healthy human individuals. Naive CD8 cells, CD45RO-negative and positively selected for CCR7, excluded terminally differentiated effector memory CD45RA+ cells. Generated by immunoSEQ multiplex PCR, the TCRdb table keeps only in-frame clones and is missing some. The repertoire holds hundreds of thousands of clones, with approximately 96% as singletons. Sequenced input: naive CD8+ T cells sorted from blood. All receptors come from a woman in her thirties in good health.

This chain uses TRBV29-1 with TRBJ2-1; TRBD2 matches 7 bases. The J segment lost 5 bases and the V segment lost 8 bases, leaving 18 bases of the junction unmatched. This CDR3 comprises 16 residues. CDR1 SQVTM and CDR2 ANQGSEA come from the germline V gene. The CDR3 region has the DNA TGCAGCTCTCCGGATAGTCGGGAGGTGGGAGACAATGAGCAGTTCTTC. The encoded protein is CSSPDSREVGDNEQFF.

V gene TRBV5-4 combines with J gene TRBJ2-7, with 10 bases aligning to TRBD2. The CDR3 is made up of 14 amino acids. Germline trimming cut 4 bases from V and 5 bases from J; bases unmatched to any gene: 6. Germline assignment: CDR1 SGHNT and CDR2 YYREEE (reference sequence). CDR3 coding DNA: TGTGCCAGCAGCCCTCCTAGCGGGAGTAACGAGCAGTACTTC. Its protein is CASSPPSGSNEQYF.

Comment on this clone: Germline and junction disagree at one end, which may indicate a read error. This sequence joins TRBV27 and TRBJ1-1; 8 nucleotides align to TRBD1. Germline V gene lookup returns CDR1 MNHEY and CDR2 SMNVEV (reference sequence). This CDR3 is built from 11 residues. CDR3 nucleotides: TGTGCCAGCAGTTCATCGACAGGGGTGAGCTTT. The encoded protein is CASSSSTGVSF.

The rearrangement uses TRBV28 and TRBJ1-4; no reliable D call. This CDR3 contains 12 residues. V gave up 6 bases and J gave up 7 bases, with 9 bases separating them. Looked up from germline, CDR1 is MDHEN and CDR2 is SYDVKM. The CDR3 reads CASSSDPEKLFF. As DNA, the CDR3 is TGTGCCAGCAGCTCAGACCCTGAAAAACTGTTTTTT.

The V gene is TRBV19, the J gene TRBJ2-2, with 7 bases lining up with TRBD1. J lost 8 bases, V lost 6 bases, and 15 bases had no gene match. The CDR3 loop spans 16 amino acids. Germline V gene lookup returns CDR1 LNHDA and CDR2 SQIVND (reference sequence). This chain's CDR3 is CASRTLNTTGQGELFF. In nucleotides, the CDR3 is TGTGCCAGTAGGACACTAAATACGACAGGGCAAGGGGAGCTGTTTTTT.

J is TRBJ1-4 and V is TRBV2; D unclear. CDR3 size: 15 residues. V was clipped by 8 bases and J by 8 bases, with 21 bases between them. Germline lookup yields CDR1 SNHLY and CDR2 FYNNEI. In nucleotides, the CDR3 is TGTGCCAGCGTTTCTATGTGGACCGAAAAAGAAAAACTGTTTTTT. This codes for CASVSMWTEKEKLFF.

This chain uses TRBV9 with TRBJ2-1; 9 bases agree with TRBD1. Germline V gene lookup returns CDR1 SGDLS and CDR2 YYNGEE. The CDR3 is 16 residues long. V dropped 4 bases and J dropped 8; count of bases not matched to a gene: 13. CDR3 in amino acids: CASSPRRDREDYEQFF. In DNA form, the CDR3 reads TGTGCCAGCAGCCCCCGCCGGGACAGGGAGGATTATGAGCAGTTCTTC.

V is TRBV6-5 and J is TRBJ1-1; D is perhaps TRBD1 (6 bases). The V and J ends lost 6 bases and 3 bases respectively, with 11 bases between them. CDR3 size: 13 residues. The germline V gene encodes CDR1 MNHEY and CDR2 SVGAGI. The chain's CDR3 is CASRGGQYTEAFF. The CDR3, as DNA: TGTGCCAGCAGGGGAGGACAGTACACTGAAGCTTTCTTT.

The rearrangement joins TRBV27 to TRBJ1-5; possibly TRBD1 for D (6 bases). CDR1 MNHEY and CDR2 SMNVEV come from the germline V gene (reference sequence). This CDR3 comprises 13 residues. Trimming pared 2 bases from V and 6 bases from J, leaving 8 bases between. In DNA form, the CDR3 reads TGTGCCAGCAGTTTAAGGGGGTTTCAGCCCCAGCATTTT. Translated, it gives CASSLRGFQPQHF.

The chain recombines TRBV2 with TRBJ2-3; TRBD2 agrees at 12 bases. The V segment lost 3 bases and the J segment 2 bases; nucleotides outside the gene matches: 12. Germline CDR1 reads SNHLY; CDR2 reads FYNNEI. This CDR3 is built from 19 residues. The chain's CDR3 is CASSDALAGGTSNTDTQYF. Written as DNA, the CDR3 is TGTGCCAGCAGTGATGCACTAGCGGGAGGCACATCAAACACAGATACGCAGTATTTT.

In nucleotides, the CDR3 is TGTGCCAGCAGCTTGGTTAGCGGGAGGGGTGAGACCCAGTACTTC. It is translated as CASSLVSGRGETQYF. The chain couples TRBV7-9 to TRBJ2-5, with 11 bases lining up with TRBD2. Trimming removed 3 bases from V and 5 bases from J; junction bases left unmatched: 5. CDR1 and CDR2 from the germline V gene are SEHNR and FQNEAQ (reference sequence). The CDR3 totals 15 residues.

V is TRBV18 and J is TRBJ1-2; 9 bases align to TRBD1. V shed 3 bases and J 3 bases; nucleotides not matched to a gene: 8. The CDR3 is 16 residues long. Germline values: CDR1 KGHSH, CDR2 LQKENI. CDR3: CASSPDRGSADYGYTF. The CDR3 DNA sequence: TGTGCCAGCTCACCGGACAGGGGCTCGGCGGACTATGGCTACACCTTC.

The CDR3 protein is CASSLGTGLPHPYTF. DNA of the CDR3: TGTGCCAGCAGCTTAGGCACAGGGTTACCTCATCCCTACACCTTC. V usage is TRBV7-8 and J usage is TRBJ1-2; TRBD1 might be the D (6 bases). The ends were cut back, 1 base at V and 10 bases at J, with 19 bases in the middle. Germline V gene sequence: CDR1 SGHVS, CDR2 FQNEAQ. This CDR3 is 15 amino acids long.

The V gene is TRBV11-2, the J gene TRBJ2-7; the D is unclear. The CDR3 runs 12 residues. The V and J ends lost 8 bases and 3 bases respectively, with 11 bases between them. Germline CDR1 SGHAT, CDR2 FQNNGV. DNA of the CDR3: TGTGCCAGCCACCCCCGGATCTACGAGCAGTACTTC. It specifies CASHPRIYEQYF. The full variable domain, completed using reference TRBV11-2 and TRBJ2-7, is EAGVAQSPRYKIIEKRQSVAFWCNPISGHATLYWYQQILGQGPKLLIQFQNNGVVDDSQLPKDRFSAERLKGVDSTLKIQPAKLEDSAVYLCASHPRIYEQYFGPGTRLTVT.